This TCR beta chain is drawn from a study of blood T cell repertoires in COVID-19. Study context: Researchers got acute and convalescent COVID-19 samples from the United States, Italy and Spain. T cells, B-cell-depleted T cells, or PBMCs provided the cDNA or gDNA that served as material.

Germline V lookup: CDR1 MGHRA, CDR2 YSYEKL. V dropped 3 bases and J dropped 3; count of bases not matched to a gene: 3. This CDR3 spans 16 amino acids. Study processing details: From reference gene primer amplification, estimates of nucleated cell counts were derived. Method: immunoSEQ multiplex PCR; TCRdb's copy keeps in-frame clones and lacks some. V and J calls and clone size are as listed in that table; D and trimming were resolved from the DNA. Among about 57,000 clones listed, roughly 85% were seen once. The rearrangement joins TRBV4-1 to TRBJ2-3; 13 positions match TRBD2. The sequencing input was peripheral blood. The clonotype originates from a human donor in a cohort sampled during active COVID-19. CDR3 DNA: TGCGCCAGCAGCCAGGTACTAGCGGGAGGGACAGATACGCAGTATTTT. This sequence encodes CASSQVLAGGTDTQYF.